This T cell receptor (beta chain) was identified in a study of cytomegalovirus exposure and HLA in healthy donors. Study-wide results and caveats: The investigators catalogued 150 to 200 TCR beta chains as cytomegalovirus-associated.

PCR was performed using 60 Vbeta and 13 Jbeta primers. Produced via immunoSEQ multiplex PCR; TCRdb's table is partial and in-frame only. The table lists tens of thousands of clones, with around 2.1% in the top ten. The CDR3 contains 18 residues. Germline values: CDR1 LGHNA, CDR2 YNFKEQ. V gave up 0 bases and J gave up 1 base; unmatched junction bases: 8. As regards this clone: Its matching antigen is unknown.

Donors counted as nominally healthy when sampled, yet unrecorded immune exposures were likely. Sequencing was performed on PBMCs. The clonotype originates from a young woman in good health and CMV-seronegative. The chain couples TRBV4-2 to TRBJ2-1; TRBD2 aligns across 8 bases. The DNA for the CDR3 is TGTGCCAGCAGCCAAGATATCGGGGCTAGCGGGTCCTACAATGAGCAGTTCTTC. It yields the protein CASSQDIGASGSYNEQFF.